This entry features one TCR beta chain sequence. The data stem from a study of blood T cell repertoires in COVID-19. As for the study in general: Specimens from acute and convalescent COVID-19 originated in the United States, Italy and Spain. Sources were T cells, B-cell-depleted T cells, or PBMCs; the material itself was cDNA or gDNA.

How the authors handled the data: Amplification with reference gene primers provided the estimates of nucleated cell counts. Generated by immunoSEQ multiplex PCR, the TCRdb table keeps only in-frame clones and is missing some. D and trimming were read from the DNA, whereas the V and J calls and clone size are those reported in that table. The sample contains about 400,000 clones, about nine tenths of which appear only once. Germline V gives CDR1 SGHAT, CDR2 FQNNGV. Deletions cut 5 bases from V and 4 bases from J, with 14 bases between. CDR3 length: 14 residues. The source material was peripheral blood. This receptor was identified in a woman aged 30 to 39 with active or convalescent COVID-19. The chain couples TRBV11-2 to TRBJ1-1; the D is unclear. The CDR3 DNA follows: TGTGCCAGCAGCCATACTCTCGGAGTCACTGAAGCTTTCTTT. Translated: CASSHTLGVTEAFF.